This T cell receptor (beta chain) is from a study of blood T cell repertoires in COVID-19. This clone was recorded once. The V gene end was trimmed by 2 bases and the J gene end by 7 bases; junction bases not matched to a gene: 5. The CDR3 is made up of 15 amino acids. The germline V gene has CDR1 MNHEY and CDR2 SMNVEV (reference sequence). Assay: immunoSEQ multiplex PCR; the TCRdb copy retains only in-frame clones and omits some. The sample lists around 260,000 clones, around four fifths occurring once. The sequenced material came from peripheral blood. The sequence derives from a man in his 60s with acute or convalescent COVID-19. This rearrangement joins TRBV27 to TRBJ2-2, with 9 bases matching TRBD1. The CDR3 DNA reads TGTGCCAGCAGTTTAGGGGGACAGGGATTCGGGGAGCTGTTTTTT. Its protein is CASSLGGQGFGELFF.